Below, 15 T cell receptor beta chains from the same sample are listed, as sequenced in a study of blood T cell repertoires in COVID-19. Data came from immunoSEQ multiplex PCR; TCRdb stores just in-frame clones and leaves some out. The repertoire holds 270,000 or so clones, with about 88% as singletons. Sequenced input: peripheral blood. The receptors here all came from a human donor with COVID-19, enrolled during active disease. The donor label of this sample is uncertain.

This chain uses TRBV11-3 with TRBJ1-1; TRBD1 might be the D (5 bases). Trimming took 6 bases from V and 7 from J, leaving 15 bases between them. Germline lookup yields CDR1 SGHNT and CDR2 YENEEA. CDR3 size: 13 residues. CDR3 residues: CASRPQGGGEAFF. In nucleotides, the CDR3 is TGTGCCAGCAGGCCCCAGGGAGGCGGTGAAGCTTTCTTT. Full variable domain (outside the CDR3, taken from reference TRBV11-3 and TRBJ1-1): EAGVVQSPRYKIIEKKQPVAFWCNPISGHNTLYWYLQNLGQGPELLIRYENEEAVDDSQLPKDRFSAERLKGVDSTLKIQPAELGDSAVYLCASRPQGGGEAFFGQGTRLTVV.

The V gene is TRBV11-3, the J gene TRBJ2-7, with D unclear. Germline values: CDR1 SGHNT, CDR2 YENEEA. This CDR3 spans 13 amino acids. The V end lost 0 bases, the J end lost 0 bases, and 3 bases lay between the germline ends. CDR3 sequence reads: CASSLEYSYEQYF. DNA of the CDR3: TGTGCCAGCAGCTTAGAGTACTCCTACGAGCAGTACTTC.

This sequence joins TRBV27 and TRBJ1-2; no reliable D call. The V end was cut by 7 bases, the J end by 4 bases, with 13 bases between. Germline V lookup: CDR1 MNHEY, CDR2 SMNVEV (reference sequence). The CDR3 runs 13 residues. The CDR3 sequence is CASKSGVSYGYTF. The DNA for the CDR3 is TGTGCCAGCAAGTCGGGTGTGAGCTATGGCTACACCTTC.

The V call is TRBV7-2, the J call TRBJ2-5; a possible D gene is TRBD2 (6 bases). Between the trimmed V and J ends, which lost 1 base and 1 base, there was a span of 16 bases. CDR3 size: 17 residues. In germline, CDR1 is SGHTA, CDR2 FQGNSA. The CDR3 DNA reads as TGTGCCAGCAGCTTAGTTCGGAGCGGGCGGACCCAAGAGACCCAGTACTTC. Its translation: CASSLVRSGRTQETQYF.

The chain's CDR3 is CASSKPKRERFDTQYF. For the CDR3, the DNA is TGTGCCAGCAGCAAACCAAAGCGGGAGAGGTTTGATACGCAGTATTTT. The chain is built from TRBV21-1 and TRBJ2-3; the D segment call TRBD2 is taken from the table without a DNA check. TRBV21-1 is marked as a pseudogene. This CDR3 contains 16 residues.

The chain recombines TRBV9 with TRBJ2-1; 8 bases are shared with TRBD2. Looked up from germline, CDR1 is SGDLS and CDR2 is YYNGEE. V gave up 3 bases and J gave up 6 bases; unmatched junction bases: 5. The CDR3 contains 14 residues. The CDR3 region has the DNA TGTGCCAGCAGCGAGTTGCTAGCGGGCAATGAGCAGTTCTTC. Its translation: CASSELLAGNEQFF.

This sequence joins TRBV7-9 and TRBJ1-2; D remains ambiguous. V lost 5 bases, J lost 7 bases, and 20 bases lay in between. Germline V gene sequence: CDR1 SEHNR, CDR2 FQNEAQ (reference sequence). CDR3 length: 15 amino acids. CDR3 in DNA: TGTGCCAGCAGCCTGAGGGCCGCCGAGGAAAGTGGCTACACCTTC. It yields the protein CASSLRAAEESGYTF.

CDR3 amino acids: CASSADEGAGKPEAFF. CDR3 DNA: TGTGCCAGCAGCGCCGACGAAGGGGCAGGAAAGCCTGAAGCTTTCTTT. The chain recombines TRBV21-1 with TRBJ1-1; the D call TRBD1 from the table was never checked on the DNA. TRBV21-1 is a pseudogene. This CDR3 has 16 residues.

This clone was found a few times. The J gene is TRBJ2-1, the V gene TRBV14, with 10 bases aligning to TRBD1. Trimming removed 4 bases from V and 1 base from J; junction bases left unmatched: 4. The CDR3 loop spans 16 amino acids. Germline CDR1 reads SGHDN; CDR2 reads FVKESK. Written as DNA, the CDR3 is TGTGCCAGCAGCCTTGGGACAGGGGTTTCCTACAATGAGCAGTTCTTC. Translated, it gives CASSLGTGVSYNEQFF.

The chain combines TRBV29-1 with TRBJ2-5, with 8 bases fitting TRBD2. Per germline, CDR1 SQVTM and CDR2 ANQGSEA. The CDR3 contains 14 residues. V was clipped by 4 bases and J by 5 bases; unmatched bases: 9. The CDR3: CSVAALAVPETQYF. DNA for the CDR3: TGCAGCGTTGCGGCACTAGCGGTCCCGGAGACCCAGTACTTC.

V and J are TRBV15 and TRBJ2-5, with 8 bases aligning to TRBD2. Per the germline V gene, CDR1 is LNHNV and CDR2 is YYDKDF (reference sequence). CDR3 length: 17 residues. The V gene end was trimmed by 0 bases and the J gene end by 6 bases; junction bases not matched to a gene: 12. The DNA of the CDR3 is TGTGCCACCAGCAGAGATCGGGTTGTTGCGGGGGGAAAGACCCAGTACTTC. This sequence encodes CATSRDRVVAGGKTQYF.

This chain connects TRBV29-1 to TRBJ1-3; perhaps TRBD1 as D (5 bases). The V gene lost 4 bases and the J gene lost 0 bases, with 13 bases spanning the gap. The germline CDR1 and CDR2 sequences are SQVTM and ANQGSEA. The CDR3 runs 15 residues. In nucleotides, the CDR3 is TGCAGCGTTGGGGGGGACCAAAGCTCTGGAAACACCATATATTTT. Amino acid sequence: CSVGGDQSSGNTIYF. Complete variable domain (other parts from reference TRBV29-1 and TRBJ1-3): SAVISQKPSRDICQRGTSLTIQCQVDSQVTMMFWYRQQPGQSLTLIATANQGSEATYESGFVIDKFPISRPNLTFSTLTVSNMSPEDSSIYLCSVGGDQSSGNTIYFGEGSWLTVV.

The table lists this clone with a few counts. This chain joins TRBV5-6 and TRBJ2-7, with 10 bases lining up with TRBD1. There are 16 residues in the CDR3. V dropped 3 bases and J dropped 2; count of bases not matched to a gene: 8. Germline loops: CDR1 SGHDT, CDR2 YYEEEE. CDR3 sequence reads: CASSSRDRGPAYEQYF. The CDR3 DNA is TGTGCCAGCAGCTCCCGGGACAGGGGCCCGGCCTACGAGCAGTACTTC.

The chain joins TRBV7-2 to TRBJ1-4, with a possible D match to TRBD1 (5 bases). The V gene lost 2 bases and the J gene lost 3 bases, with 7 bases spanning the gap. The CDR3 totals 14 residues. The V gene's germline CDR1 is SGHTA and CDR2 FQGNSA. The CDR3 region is CASSLLGPNEKLFF. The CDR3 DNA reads TGTGCCAGCAGCTTACTGGGGCCTAATGAAAAACTGTTTTTT.

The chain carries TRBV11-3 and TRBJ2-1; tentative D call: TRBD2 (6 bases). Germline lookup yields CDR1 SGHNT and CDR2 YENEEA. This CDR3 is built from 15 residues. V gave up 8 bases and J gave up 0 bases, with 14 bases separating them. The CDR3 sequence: CASSVGGSSYNEQFF. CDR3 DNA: TGTGCCAGCTCGGTAGGAGGGAGCTCCTACAATGAGCAGTTCTTC.